One and the same sample provided the 9 T cell receptor beta chains below, sequenced in a study of identical twins. TCRdb analysed the 5' RACE reads with MiXCR anew, one entry per CDR3 protein. The data contain 250,000 or so distinct CDR3 sequences, about 8% of them singletons. The same data also contributed to another study, on yellow fever vaccine responses in identical twins.

What was sequenced was CD8+ T cells sorted from blood. These receptors were obtained from a woman aged 18-29 years in good health.

This clonotype has ten or more counts. V and J are TRBV12-3 or TRBV12-4 and TRBJ2-2; tentative D call: TRBD1 (6 bases). V gave up 6 bases and J gave up 1 base, with 15 bases separating them. The CDR3 contains 16 residues. The CDR3 loop reads CASSSTGPKNTGELFF. The CDR3 DNA is TGTGCCAGCAGCTCCACAGGGCCTAAGAACACCGGGGAGCTGTTTTTT.

The table lists this clonotype with many counts. This chain joins TRBV29-1 and TRBJ2-2, with 14 bases that match TRBD2. CDR3 length: 16 amino acids. CDR1 is SQVTM and CDR2 is ANQGSEA in the germline V gene. The V gene end was trimmed by 7 bases and the J gene end by 3 bases; junction bases not matched to a gene: 7. The CDR3 loop is CSAGLAGGGDTGELFF. The CDR3 coding sequence is TGCAGCGCTGGACTAGCGGGAGGAGGGGACACCGGGGAGCTGTTTTTT.

The chain carries TRBV7-9 and TRBJ2-5; TRBD1 agrees at 7 bases. CDR1 is SEHNR and CDR2 is FQNEAQ in the germline V gene (reference sequence). Trimming cost V 3 bases and J 2 bases; bases outside gene matches: 3. The CDR3 covers 14 residues. The CDR3 reads CASSFEGQQETQYF. DNA for the CDR3: TGTGCCAGCAGCTTCGAGGGACAGCAAGAGACCCAGTACTTC.

This chain joins TRBV20-1 and TRBJ2-4; D tentatively reads TRBD1 or TRBD2 (5 bases each). V shed 3 bases and J shed 0 bases, with 18 bases lying between them. Germline-derived CDR1 and CDR2 are DFQATT and SNEGSKA (reference sequence). This CDR3 is 17 amino acids long. Here the CDR3 DNA reads TGCAGTGCTAGTAACGATGGGACGACTTTAGCCAAAAACATTCAGTACTTC. Its translation is CSASNDGTTLAKNIQYF.

The chain uses TRBV25-1 and TRBJ2-7; D not certain. The CDR3 loop spans 15 amino acids. CDR1 is MGHDK, CDR2 SYGVNS, per germline. Trimming pared 2 bases from V and 0 bases from J, leaving 11 bases between. CDR3 in amino acids: CASSEGQDPSYEQYF. For the CDR3, the DNA is TGTGCCAGCAGTGAAGGGCAGGACCCCTCCTACGAGCAGTACTTC.

At least ten counts were recorded for this clonotype. This rearrangement joins TRBV7-9 to TRBJ2-3; 7 bases map to TRBD1. Germline V lookup: CDR1 SEHNR, CDR2 FQNEAQ (reference sequence). Trimming cost V 6 bases and J 9 bases; bases outside gene matches: 9. CDR3 size: 13 residues. The CDR3 region is CASSGDSTGTQYF. The CDR3, as DNA: TGTGCCAGCAGTGGGGACAGCACAGGGACGCAGTATTTT.

This clonotype was counted ten times or more. The CDR3 DNA follows: TGCAGCGTAGGGGACAGTTTTTACAATGAGCAGTTCTTC. It codes for CSVGDSFYNEQFF. The V call is TRBV29-1, the J call TRBJ2-1; 7 bases line up with TRBD1. Germline lookup yields CDR1 SQVTM and CDR2 ANQGSEA. V gave up 6 bases and J gave up 4 bases; unmatched junction bases: 6. The CDR3 loop spans 13 amino acids.

This chain joins TRBV9 and TRBJ2-3; D is possibly TRBD2 (7 bases). Trimming left V 0 bases short and J 4 bases short, with 9 bases between. The CDR3 has 14 amino acids. Germline CDR1 and CDR2: SGDLS and YYNGEE. This CDR3 reads CASSVEGGADTQYF. The CDR3 DNA is TGTGCCAGCAGCGTAGAGGGGGGGGCAGATACGCAGTATTTT.

This clonotype was counted between two and nine times. This chain joins TRBV7-9 and TRBJ1-1; D is possibly TRBD1 (6 bases). Trimming pared 0 bases from V and 1 base from J, leaving 15 bases between. CDR3 length equals 17 residues. Germline CDR1 and CDR2: SEHNR and FQNEAQ (reference sequence). CDR3 region: CASSLATSLRGNTEAFF. As DNA, the CDR3 is TGTGCCAGCAGCTTAGCGACGAGCCTCAGGGGGAACACTGAAGCTTTCTTT.